This is a list of T cell receptor beta chains from one sample in a study of control samples from healthy donors and cancer patients. Generated by immunoSEQ multiplex PCR, the TCRdb table keeps only in-frame clones and is missing some. The table shows around 100,000 clones, with roughly 89% occurring only once. The sample was PBMCs. These receptors came from a man in his 60s with lung cancer. Both conserved end residues are part of each CDR3.

V: TRBV5-5
J: TRBJ1-3
CDR3: CASSLSGEPGNTIYF

V: TRBV12-5
J: TRBJ2-7
CDR3: CASGLVQAEQYF

V: TRBV11-3
J: TRBJ1-2
CDR3: CASSLGPMGMGYTF

V: TRBV19
J: TRBJ2-3
CDR3: CASSISSSRVSTDTQYF

V: TRBV7-2
J: TRBJ2-7
CDR3: CASSLAETGMYEQYF

V: TRBV5-1
J: TRBJ2-1
CDR3: CASSLVGGAPYNEQFF

V: TRBV3-1/TRBV3-2
J: TRBJ1-3
CDR3: CASSHGAGNTIYF

V: TRBV13
J: TRBJ2-7
CDR3: CASSSGTGYEQYF

V: TRBV6-5
J: TRBJ1-5
CDR3: CASSSGDSPNQPQHF

V: TRBV9
J: TRBJ1-2
CDR3: CASSSRDFNYGYTF

V: TRBV7-3
J: TRBJ1-1
CDR3: CASSFTAGDTEAFF

V: TRBV9
J: TRBJ2-7
CDR3: CASSVTDSYEQYF

V: TRBV7-2
J: TRBJ1-5
CDR3: CASSLVSRFSNQPQHF

V: TRBV5-1
J: TRBJ1-2
CDR3: CASSLDRGNYGYTF

V: TRBV6-5
J: TRBJ1-4
CDR3: CASSYNWDRSNEKLFF

V: TRBV2
J: TRBJ1-1
CDR3: CASTRRSMNTEAFF

V: TRBV6-5
J: TRBJ1-2
CDR3: CASSLYRGDYGYTF

V: TRBV12-5
J: TRBJ1-3
CDR3: CASGLRTGAGGNTIYF

V: TRBV11-3
J: TRBJ2-1
CDR3: CASSLEGGSQEQFF

V: TRBV18
J: TRBJ1-4
CDR3: CASSPRQGESEKLFF

V: TRBV27
J: TRBJ1-5
CDR3: CASSFRQGNQPQHF

V: TRBV30
J: TRBJ1-6
CDR3: CAWGQGTNSPLHF

V: TRBV3-1/TRBV3-2
J: TRBJ1-5
CDR3: CASSPGRHNQPQHF

V: TRBV6-5
J: TRBJ1-2
CDR3: CASIKQGLYGYTF

V: TRBV4-1
J: TRBJ2-4
CDR3: CASSQVNWAKNIQYF

V: TRBV6-6
J: TRBJ2-1
CDR3: CASSPPGLSYNEQFF

V: TRBV18
J: TRBJ2-1
CDR3: CASSPTGTLYNEQFF

V: TRBV9
J: TRBJ1-4
CDR3: CASSGQGARTNEKLFF

V: TRBV2
J: TRBJ1-5
CDR3: CASRPTGGRRSNQPQHF